This TCR beta chain was observed in a study of T cell changes during pregnancy in multiple sclerosis. Germline V lookup: CDR1 LGHNA, CDR2 YNFKEQ. Unmatched junction bases numbered 8, after V lost 0 bases and J lost 5 bases. CDR3 length: 16 residues. Sequencing was performed with immunoSEQ multiplex PCR; in TCRdb, only in-frame clones are kept and a portion is missing. The table records approximately 97,000 clones, about nine tenths of them present only once. J is TRBJ2-5 and V is TRBV4-2; 8 bases are shared with TRBD1. The sequence was collected from a female donor in good health, enrolled as a control in a pregnancy study. Specimen: peripheral blood, collected after pregnancy. CDR3 sequence: CASSQDWPGGDETQYF. The CDR3 nucleotides are TGTGCCAGCAGCCAAGATTGGCCAGGGGGCGATGAGACCCAGTACTTC.